This note documents a single T cell receptor (beta chain) sequence. Its antigen is still unknown. This entry comes from a study of CXCR3-negative and CXCR3-positive naive CD8 T cells. UMI-labeled 5' RACE yielded the TRB cDNA libraries. TCRdb reworked the 5' RACE reads into one entry per CDR3 protein, no DNA. The sample table includes tens of thousands of distinct CDR3 sequences. The study's findings and limits: Naive cells with CXCR3 showed TRB CDR3s that were more hydrophobic than those in CXCR3-negative naive cells.

The CDR3 is 16 amino acids. Germline V gene sequence: CDR1 MDHEN, CDR2 SYDVKM. The chain employs TRBV28 and TRBJ2-1; TCRdb's D call, TRBD1, is unchecked because there is no DNA. The sequenced sample consisted of naive CXCR3+ CD8+ T cells from blood. Subset in this sample: CD45RO-CCR7+CD27+CD95- naive CD8+ T cells expressing CXCR3 (TNR3+). This clonotype was obtained from a human donor in good health. Some clones in this sample may be carry-over from other donors' samples. The CDR3 is CASRRRSGGSYNEQFF.